The rows below give T cell receptor beta chains drawn from one sample of a study of T cells in Graves' hyperthyroidism and ophthalmopathy. TCRdb fed the multiplex PCR reads into MiXCR, producing one record per CDR3 protein. The profile shows around 600,000 distinct CDR3 sequences, less than 45% of them singletons. Sequenced sample: peripheral blood or thyroid tissue (not recorded which). These TCRs come from an adult man with Graves' disease, either hyperthyroidism or ophthalmopathy (not recorded which). Each CDR3 is given with its conserved first and last residue. D genes are given only for firm matches.

>TRBV24-1|.
CATSAAATQYF
>TRBV20-1|.
CSAMEQLNTEAFF
>TRBV7-9|TRBD1
CASRPMTGGDEKLFF
>TRBV25-1|TRBD1
CASSLRQGAPNTGELFF
>TRBV5-1|.
CASSLGEGDNEAFF
>TRBV12-3/TRBV12-4|TRBD2
CASNPSGNTGELFF
>TRBV9|.
CASSVAVGANTGELFF
>TRBV25-1|.
CASSDRGGDEQYF
>TRBV19|.
CASSSGGRGETQYF
>TRBV10-3|.
CASSESEGTEAFF
>TRBV12-5|.
CASSWGSLQETQYF
>TRBV9|.
CASSTLRGLRGYTF
>TRBV15|TRBD1
CATSSTDRGYGYTF
>TRBV10-1|.
CASSEGQGSGGYTF
>TRBV7-9|.
CASSFRTAGDYEQYF
>TRBV5-5|.
CASSIQGVPLHF
>TRBV6-5|TRBD1
CASSVMTGSETQYF
>TRBV13|TRBD2
CASSSYISGSGYEQYF
>TRBV5-1|.
CASSQHPSNYGYTF
>TRBV29-1|.
CSVTLGGGETQYF
>TRBV12-3/TRBV12-4|.
CASTGTKDQPQYF
>TRBV29-1|TRBD1
CSSNPGTEQETQYF
>TRBV19|.
CASSINRRPNTIYF
>TRBV15|.
CATSREQGYQPQHF
>TRBV5-1|.
CASSSSLQNSPLHF
>TRBV19|TRBD1
CASTGQGINYGYTF
>TRBV6-5|.
CASSYSRSSEEKLFF
>TRBV4-1|.
CASSQDSPLQGQPQHF
>TRBV18|TRBD1
CASSPRDSPYMHF
>TRBV15|.
CATSSPGGTNSPLHF
>TRBV15|TRBD1
CATSRAGGMNTEAFF
>TRBV12-3/TRBV12-4|TRBD2
CASTRLAGTQETQYF
>TRBV20-1|.
CSAAQWNTEAFF
>TRBV10-2|TRBD2
CASSVAGGGSDTQYF
>TRBV29-1|.
CSGTMTDTGNTIYF
>TRBV10-3|TRBD1
CAIRGTGEDPPLHF
>TRBV7-2|.
CASSPDSYYGYTF
>TRBV2|.
CASIRTLTLQETQYF
>TRBV2|TRBD2
CASSQPRTSGRDEQYF
>TRBV15|.
CATSREKVGPVDEKLFF
>TRBV20-1|.
CSPRDTGRYSYEQYF
>TRBV27|TRBD1
CASSQGRGHRPQHF
>TRBV9|.
CASSVGLARFLNTGELFF
>TRBV24-1|TRBD1
CARGDRSYEQYF
>TRBV20-1|.
CSASSGRGNQPQHF